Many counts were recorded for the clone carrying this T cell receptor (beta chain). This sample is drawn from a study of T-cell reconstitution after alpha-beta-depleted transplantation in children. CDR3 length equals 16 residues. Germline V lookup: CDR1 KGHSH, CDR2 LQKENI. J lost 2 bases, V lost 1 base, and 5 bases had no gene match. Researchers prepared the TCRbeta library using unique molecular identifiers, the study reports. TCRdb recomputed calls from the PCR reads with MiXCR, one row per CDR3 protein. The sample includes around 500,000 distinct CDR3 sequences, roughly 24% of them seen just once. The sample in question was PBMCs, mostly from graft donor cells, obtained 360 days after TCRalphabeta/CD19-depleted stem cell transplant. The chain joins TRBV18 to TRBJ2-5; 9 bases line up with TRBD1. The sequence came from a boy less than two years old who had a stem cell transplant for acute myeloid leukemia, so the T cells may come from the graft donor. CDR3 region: CASSPLRDRAQETQYF. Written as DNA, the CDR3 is TGTGCCAGCTCACCACTCCGGGACAGGGCTCAAGAGACCCAGTACTTC.